Below are 25 T cell receptor beta chains sequenced from a single sample in a study of beta chain features in type 1 diabetes. The study reverse transcribed the entire isolated RNA, so it sequenced expressed TCRB transcripts. The method was immunoSEQ multiplex PCR; TCRdb's version includes in-frame clones alone and lacks a portion of them. The repertoire includes 810,000 or so clones, roughly a sixth of them detected once, and around 0.02% sits in the top ten. Sequenced material: naive CD4+ T cells from blood. The receptors derive from a woman aged 18-35 years in good health.

The chain is built from TRBV7-3 and TRBJ1-2, with TRBD1 as a possible D gene (6 bases). V was pared by 5 bases and J by 6 bases, with 19 bases between. The germline gives CDR1 SGHTA, CDR2 FQGTGA. This CDR3 contains 15 residues. CDR3 coding DNA: TGTGCCAGCAGCGCGAGCCCACAGGGAGTAAATGGCTACACCTTC. It yields the protein CASSASPQGVNGYTF.

This rearrangement joins TRBV28 to TRBJ1-1, with a possible D match to TRBD1 (5 bases). Trimming took 3 bases from V and 7 from J, leaving 18 bases between them. Germline V gene sequence: CDR1 MDHEN, CDR2 SYDVKM. CDR3 length: 15 residues. The CDR3 DNA follows: TGTGCCAGCAGTTTGGAAACCGGGACTGTACGTGAAGCTTTCTTT. Translation: CASSLETGTVREAFF.

V and J are TRBV19 and TRBJ1-5, with a tentative D call TRBD1 (6 bases). The CDR3 is 16 amino acids. Trimming shortened V by 1 base and J by 4 bases, and 14 bases separated the two germline ends. Per germline, CDR1 LNHDA and CDR2 SQIVND (reference sequence). CDR3 protein: CASSIVATGTNQPQHF. CDR3 coding DNA: TGTGCCAGTAGTATAGTGGCCACAGGGACGAATCAGCCCCAGCATTTT. Looking up the rest from reference TRBV19 and TRBJ1-5 gives the full variable domain: DGGITQSPKYLFRKEGQNVTLSCEQNLNHDAMYWYRQDPGQGLRLIYYSQIVNDFQKGDIAEGYSVSREKKESFPLTVTSAQKNPTAFYLCASSIVATGTNQPQHFGDGTRLSIL.

The sample holds a few counts of this clone. V and J are TRBV9 and TRBJ1-3; D remains ambiguous. The CDR3 consists of 12 residues. Trimming took 6 bases from V and 2 from J, leaving 6 bases between them. CDR1 is SGDLS and CDR2 is YYNGEE in the germline V gene. As DNA, the CDR3 is TGTGCCAGCACCGACCCTGGAAACACCATATATTTT. Amino acids: CASTDPGNTIYF.

The genes are TRBV27 and TRBJ1-2, with TRBD1 matching 9 bases. Trimming took 4 bases from V and 5 from J; bases not matched to a gene: 2. The CDR3 is made up of 13 amino acids. Germline values: CDR1 MNHEY, CDR2 SMNVEV (reference sequence). CDR3 nucleotide sequence: TGTGCCAGCAGTTGGGACAGGGCGTATGGCTACACCTTC. This translates into CASSWDRAYGYTF.

This clone turned up a few times. The chain uses TRBV10-3 and TRBJ1-5; the match to TRBD1 covers 8 bases. The CDR3 has 16 amino acids. Germline CDR1 ENHRY, CDR2 SYGVKD. The V and J ends lost 6 bases and 0 bases, in that order; junction bases with no gene match: 7. The CDR3 here is CAISKDRGDSNQPQHF. CDR3 nucleotide sequence: TGTGCCATCAGCAAAGACAGGGGAGATAGCAATCAGCCCCAGCATTTT.

This clone has just a few counts. The V gene is TRBV6-1, the J gene TRBJ2-7; no clear D gene. From germline, CDR1 is MNHNS and CDR2 SASEGT. CDR3 length: 13 residues. V shed 4 bases and J shed 2 bases, with 9 bases lying between them. CDR3 bases: TGTGCCAGCAGTGGGGGATATCCCTACGAGCAGTACTTC. Translating it yields CASSGGYPYEQYF.

There are a few counts of this clone. CDR3 DNA sequence: TGTGCCAGCAGTTACTCGGGGGGCTATGAGCAGTTCTTC. Amino acids: CASSYSGGYEQFF. The chain carries TRBV6-5 and TRBJ2-1, with D perhaps being TRBD1 or TRBD2 (6 bases each). This CDR3 region has 13 residues. Looked up from germline, CDR1 is MNHEY and CDR2 is SVGAGI. Trimming cost V 0 bases and J 8 bases, with 8 bases left between them.

The gene calls are TRBV9 and TRBJ2-5; D not certain. The germline V and J ends were trimmed by 0 bases and 5 bases, with 5 bases remaining between them. The CDR3 loop spans 12 amino acids. In germline, CDR1 is SGDLS, CDR2 YYNGEE. The CDR3 nucleotides are TGTGCCAGCAGCGTAGCAGTGGAGACCCAGTACTTC. As protein: CASSVAVETQYF.

The chain joins TRBV7-6 to TRBJ2-5; weak D call: TRBD2 (6 bases). This CDR3 is 13 amino acids long. V lost 2 bases, J lost 5 bases, and 9 bases lay in between. The germline V gene encodes CDR1 SGHVS and CDR2 FNYEAQ. The CDR3 loop is CASSLNAGETQYF. CDR3 coding DNA: TGTGCCAGCAGCTTAAATGCGGGGGAGACCCAGTACTTC.

This clone was observed a handful of times. The rearrangement joins TRBV18 to TRBJ2-7; D might be TRBD1 (5 bases). The CDR3 length is 15 residues. V dropped 2 bases and J dropped 3 bases, with 14 bases sitting between them. Germline loops: CDR1 KGHSH, CDR2 LQKENI. CDR3 nucleotides: TGTGCCAGCTCACCAGCTTTTGGACAAAACTACGAGCAGTACTTC. Amino acids: CASSPAFGQNYEQYF.

This clone has more than one count but fewer than ten. The chain couples TRBV2 to TRBJ2-2; D gene uncertain. The CDR3 is 15 amino acids. Germline V gene sequence: CDR1 SNHLY, CDR2 FYNNEI. V was shortened by 4 bases and J by 1 base, with 10 bases between the two germline ends. This CDR3 reads CASSGLSQNTGELFF. The CDR3, as DNA: TGTGCCAGCAGTGGGTTGTCACAGAACACCGGGGAGCTGTTTTTT.

This clone was picked up a small number of times. V gene TRBV5-1 combines with J gene TRBJ2-7; 11 bases align to TRBD2. CDR1 is SGHRS, CDR2 YFSETQ, per germline. Trimming at V came to 3 bases and at J to 0 bases, leaving 5 bases not matched to a gene. The CDR3 extends over 16 amino acids. The CDR3 sequence: CASSWGLAVLSYEQYF. Here the CDR3 DNA reads TGCGCCAGCAGCTGGGGACTAGCGGTACTCTCCTACGAGCAGTACTTC.

As for this clone: This same CDR3 is encoded by further DNA sequences in the sample. The chain couples TRBV7-3 to TRBJ2-2; no definite D call. The CDR3 is 12 residues long. CDR1 and CDR2 (germline): SGHTA, FQGTGA. The V end was cut by 3 bases, the J end by 5 bases, with 4 bases between. The CDR3 loop is CASSFGTGELFF. The CDR3 nucleotides are TGTGCCAGCAGCTTTGGTACCGGGGAGCTGTTTTTT.

The rearrangement uses TRBV7-9 and TRBJ2-7; 14 nucleotides match TRBD2. V shed 4 bases, J shed 7 bases, and the junction held 15 bases outside the gene matches. Looked up from germline, CDR1 is SEHNR and CDR2 is FQNEAQ (reference sequence). The CDR3 totals 18 residues. The CDR3 reads CASSSIPLSTSGRGEQYF. CDR3 nucleotides: TGTGCCAGCAGCTCCATCCCCCTCTCGACTAGCGGGAGGGGTGAGCAGTACTTC.

The chain has TRBV7-2 and TRBJ1-1; 9 positions match TRBD1. Unmatched junction bases numbered 4, after V lost 2 bases and J lost 6 bases. Per germline, CDR1 SGHTA and CDR2 FQGNSA. This CDR3 region has 14 residues. CDR3: CASSLRGQGAEAFF. CDR3 DNA sequence: TGTGCCAGCAGCTTAAGGGGACAGGGCGCTGAAGCTTTCTTT.

The chain links TRBV28 to TRBJ1-2, with 7 bases aligning to TRBD1. Trimming at V came to 2 bases and at J to 7 bases, leaving 10 bases not matched to a gene. Per the germline V gene, CDR1 is MDHEN and CDR2 is SYDVKM. This CDR3 contains 15 residues. DNA for the CDR3: TGTGCCAGCAGTTTAGCAGGGGGGACGGTCGGTGGCTACACCTTC. Amino acid sequence: CASSLAGGTVGGYTF.

The rearrangement links TRBV5-8 to TRBJ2-1, with 7 positions matching TRBD2. The CDR3 contains 17 residues. With 2 bases clipped from V and 2 bases from J, the junction kept 10 bases outside the gene matches. CDR1 SGHTS and CDR2 YDEGEE come from the germline V gene. The CDR3 DNA follows: TGTGCCAGCAGCTTTTACTCTAGGGCGGGGGCCTACAATGAGCAGTTCTTC. Protein product: CASSFYSRAGAYNEQFF.

V and J are TRBV6-6 and TRBJ2-7, with no clear D. The CDR3 covers 13 residues. Germline V gene lookup returns CDR1 MNHNY and CDR2 SVGAGI (reference sequence). V lost 2 bases, J lost 3 bases, and 8 bases lay in between. CDR3 in amino acids: CASSYQRGYEQYF. CDR3 nucleotide sequence: TGTGCCAGCAGTTACCAACGTGGCTACGAGCAGTACTTC.

The genes are TRBV10-2 and TRBJ2-1; D not resolved. Per the germline V gene, CDR1 is WSHSY and CDR2 is SAAADI. CDR3 length: 12 amino acids. V lost 8 bases and J lost 3, with 8 bases in between. The CDR3 bases are TGCGCCAGCGCACAGAACTACAATGAGCAGTTCTTC. It encodes CASAQNYNEQFF.

This chain uses TRBV9 with TRBJ2-6, with TRBD2 as a possible D gene (5 bases). Looked up from germline, CDR1 is SGDLS and CDR2 is YYNGEE. V gave up 4 bases and J gave up 0 bases, with 11 bases separating them. The CDR3 totals 16 residues. The CDR3 spells CASSLGEGSGANVLTF. CDR3 sequence (DNA): TGTGCCAGCAGCTTAGGAGAGGGCTCTGGGGCCAACGTCCTGACTTTC.

This clone was seen a few times. The chain joins TRBV5-4 to TRBJ2-5; 10 positions match TRBD1. There are 18 residues in the CDR3. V trimming: 3 bases; J trimming: 2 bases; junction bases outside the gene matches: 13. Germline CDR1 reads SGHNT; CDR2 reads YYREEE (reference sequence). In nucleotides, the CDR3 is TGTGCCAGCAGCTCGCCGGGACAGGGGAGGGCTCTTCAAGAGACCCAGTACTTC. As protein: CASSSPGQGRALQETQYF.

This clone was counted between two and nine times. The chain recombines TRBV7-3 with TRBJ1-1; D unclear. Germline CDR1 is SGHTA and CDR2 is FQGTGA. The CDR3 loop spans 13 amino acids. V lost 3 bases, J lost 4 bases, and 9 bases lay in between. DNA of the CDR3: TGTGCCAGCAGCTTGATGCAGGCCACTGAAGCTTTCTTT. Its protein is CASSLMQATEAFF.

This chain links TRBV18 with TRBJ2-7; 10 nucleotides agree with TRBD2. The CDR3 is made up of 13 amino acids. V lost 9 bases, J lost 6 bases, and 8 bases stayed unmatched. Germline loops: CDR1 KGHSH, CDR2 LQKENI. Here the CDR3 reads CASTSGESGEQYF. CDR3 DNA: TGTGCCAGTACTAGCGGGGAGTCTGGCGAGCAGTACTTC.

This sequence joins TRBV2 and TRBJ1-4; D gene ambiguous. CDR1 and CDR2 (germline): SNHLY, FYNNEI. V was cut by 6 bases and J by 8 bases, with 16 bases left in between. The CDR3 sequence is 14 residues long. The CDR3 DNA follows: TGTGCCAGCAGCTTCCTGGGAGTCTCGGAAAAACTGTTTTTT. It specifies CASSFLGVSEKLFF.